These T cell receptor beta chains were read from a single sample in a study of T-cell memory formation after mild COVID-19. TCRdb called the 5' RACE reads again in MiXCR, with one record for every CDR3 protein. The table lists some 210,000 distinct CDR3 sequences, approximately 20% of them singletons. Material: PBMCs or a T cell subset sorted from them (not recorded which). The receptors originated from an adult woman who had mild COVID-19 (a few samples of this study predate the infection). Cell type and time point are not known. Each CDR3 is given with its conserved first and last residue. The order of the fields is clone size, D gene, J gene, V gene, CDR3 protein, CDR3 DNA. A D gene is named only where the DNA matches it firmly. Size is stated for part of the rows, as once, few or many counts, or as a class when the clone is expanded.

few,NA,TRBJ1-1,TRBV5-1,CASSLYGTPEGAAFF,TGCGCCAGCAGCTTGTACGGGACTCCCGAAGGAGCAGCTTTCTTT
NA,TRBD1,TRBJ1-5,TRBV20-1,CSASSGGSNQPQHF,TGCAGTGCTTCGTCAGGGGGGAGCAATCAGCCCCAGCATTTT
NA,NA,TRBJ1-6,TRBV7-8,CASSLVGSNSPLHF,TGTGCCAGCAGCTTAGTTGGCTCAAATTCACCCCTCCACTTT
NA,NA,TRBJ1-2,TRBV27,CASNGGEGGYTF,TGTGCCAGCAATGGAGGGGAAGGCGGCTACACCTTC
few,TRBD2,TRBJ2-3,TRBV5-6,CASSFMAGVGTDTQYF,TGTGCCAGCAGCTTTATGGCGGGAGTGGGCACAGATACGCAGTATTTT
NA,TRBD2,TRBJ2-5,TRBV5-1,CASSSRLAETQYF,TGCGCCAGCAGCTCGCGACTAGCGGAGACCCAGTACTTC
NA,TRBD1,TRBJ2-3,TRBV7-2,CASSPYRDRPTDTQYF,TGTGCCAGCAGCCCGTACCGGGACAGACCCACAGATACGCAGTATTTT
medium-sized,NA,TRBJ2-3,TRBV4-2,CASSQAVLPTDTQYF,TGTGCCAGCAGCCAAGCCGTCCTCCCCACAGATACGCAGTATTTT
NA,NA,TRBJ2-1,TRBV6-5,CASSPPRTGHDNEQFF,TGTGCCAGCAGTCCCCCTCGAACCGGGCATGATAATGAGCAGTTCTTC
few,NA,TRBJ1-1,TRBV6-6,CVKQLPARQTTEAFF,TGTGTAAAGCAGTTGCCCGCCAGGCAGACCACTGAAGCTTTCTTT
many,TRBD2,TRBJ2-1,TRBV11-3,CASSSGLAGGNEQFF,TGTGCCAGCAGCTCCGGACTAGCGGGAGGCAATGAGCAGTTCTTC
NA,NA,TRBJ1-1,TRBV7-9,CASSMRENTEAFF,TGTGCCAGCAGCATGAGGGAGAACACTGAAGCTTTCTTT
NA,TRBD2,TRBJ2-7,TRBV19,CASSFGGSGTYEQYF,TGTGCCAGTAGTTTCGGCGGAAGCGGGACCTACGAGCAGTACTTC
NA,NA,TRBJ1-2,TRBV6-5,CASSYSTRNLANYGYTF,TGTGCCAGCAGTTACTCTACGCGGAACCTAGCTAACTATGGCTACACCTTC
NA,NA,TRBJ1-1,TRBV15,CATRIEGAEAFF,TGTGCCACCAGGATAGAGGGGGCTGAAGCTTTCTTT
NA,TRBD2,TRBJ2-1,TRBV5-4,CASSPPGGMAYNEQFF,TGTGCCAGCAGTCCCCCGGGGGGGATGGCCTACAATGAGCAGTTCTTC
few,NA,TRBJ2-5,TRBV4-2,CASSQDRQPQETQYF,TGTGCCAGCAGCCAAGATCGGCAGCCCCAAGAGACCCAGTACTTC
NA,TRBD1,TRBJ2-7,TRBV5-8,CASSSYGQGSSYEQYF,TGTGCCAGCAGCTCATACGGACAGGGGAGCTCCTACGAGCAGTACTTC
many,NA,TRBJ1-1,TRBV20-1,CSAEAGPDTEAFF,TGCAGTGCCGAGGCGGGGCCAGACACTGAAGCTTTCTTT
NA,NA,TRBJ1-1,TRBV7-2,CASSFDGGQTEAFF,TGTGCCAGCAGCTTCGACGGGGGGCAGACTGAAGCTTTCTTT
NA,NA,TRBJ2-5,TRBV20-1,CSARNSGPRQETQYF,TGCAGTGCTAGAAATAGCGGACCTCGGCAAGAGACCCAGTACTTC
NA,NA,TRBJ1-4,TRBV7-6,CASSANPDSRREKLFF,TGTGCCAGCAGCGCAAACCCGGACTCCCGGCGTGAAAAACTGTTTTTT
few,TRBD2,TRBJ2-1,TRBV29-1,CSVGLAGVSGNEQFF,TGCAGCGTCGGACTAGCGGGAGTTTCGGGCAATGAGCAGTTCTTC
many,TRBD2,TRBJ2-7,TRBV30,CASEPGLAGSTGYEQYF,TGTGCCTCGGAGCCGGGACTAGCGGGAAGTACGGGCTACGAGCAGTACTTC
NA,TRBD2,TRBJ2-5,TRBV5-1,CASSFPRTSGKETQYF,TGCGCCAGCAGCTTCCCGCGGACTAGCGGCAAAGAGACCCAGTACTTC
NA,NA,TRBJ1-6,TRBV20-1,CSARDLDSNNSPLHF,TGCAGTGCTAGAGACCTAGACAGCAATAATTCACCCCTCCACTTT
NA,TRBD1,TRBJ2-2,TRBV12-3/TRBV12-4,CASGSNRGNTGELFF,TGTGCCAGCGGATCCAACAGGGGAAACACCGGGGAGCTGTTTTTT
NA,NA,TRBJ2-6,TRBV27,CASSLKQGFSSGANVLTF,TGTGCCAGCAGCCTTAAACAGGGCTTCTCCTCTGGGGCCAACGTCCTGACTTTC
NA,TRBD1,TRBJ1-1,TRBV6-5,CASRTGQGGIPEAFF,TGTGCCAGCAGAACCGGACAGGGCGGAATCCCTGAAGCTTTCTTT
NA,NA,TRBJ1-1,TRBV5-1,CASSFRDNTEAFF,TGCGCCAGCAGCTTCCGGGACAACACTGAAGCTTTCTTT
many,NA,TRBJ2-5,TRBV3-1,CASSPSGSLTRVETQYF,TGTGCCAGCAGCCCCTCCGGGAGCCTGACCCGGGTGGAGACCCAGTACTTC